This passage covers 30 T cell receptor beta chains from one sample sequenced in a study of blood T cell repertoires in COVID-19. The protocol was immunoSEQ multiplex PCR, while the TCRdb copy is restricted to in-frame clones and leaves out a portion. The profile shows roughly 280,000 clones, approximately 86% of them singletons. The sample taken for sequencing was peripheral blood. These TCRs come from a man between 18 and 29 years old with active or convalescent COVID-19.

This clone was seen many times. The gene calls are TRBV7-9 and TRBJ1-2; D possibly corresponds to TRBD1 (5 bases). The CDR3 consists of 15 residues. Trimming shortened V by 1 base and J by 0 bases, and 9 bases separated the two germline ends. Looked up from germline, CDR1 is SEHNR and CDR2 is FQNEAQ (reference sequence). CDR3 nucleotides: TGTGCCAGCAGCTTAGAACCCAGGGCTAACTATGGCTACACCTTC. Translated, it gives CASSLEPRANYGYTF. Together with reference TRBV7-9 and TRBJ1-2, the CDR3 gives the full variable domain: DTGVSQNPRHKITKRGQNVTFRCDPISEHNRLYWYRQTLGQGPEFLTYFQNEAQLEKSRLLSDRFSAERPKGSFSTLEIQRTEQGDSAMYLCASSLEPRANYGYTFGSGTRLTVV.

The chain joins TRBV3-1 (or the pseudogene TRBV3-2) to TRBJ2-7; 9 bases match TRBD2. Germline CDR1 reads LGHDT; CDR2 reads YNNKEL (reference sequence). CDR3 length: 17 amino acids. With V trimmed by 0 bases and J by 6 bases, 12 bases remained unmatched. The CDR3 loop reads CASSQDQWAGGPTEQYF. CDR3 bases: TGTGCCAGCAGCCAAGATCAATGGGCGGGGGGGCCCACCGAGCAGTACTTC.

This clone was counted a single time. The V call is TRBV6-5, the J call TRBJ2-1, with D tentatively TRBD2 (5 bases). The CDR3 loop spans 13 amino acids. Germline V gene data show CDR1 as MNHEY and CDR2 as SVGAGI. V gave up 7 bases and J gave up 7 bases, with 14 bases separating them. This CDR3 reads CASTGNYPNEQFF. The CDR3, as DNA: TGTGCCAGCACGGGGAATTACCCGAATGAGCAGTTCTTC.

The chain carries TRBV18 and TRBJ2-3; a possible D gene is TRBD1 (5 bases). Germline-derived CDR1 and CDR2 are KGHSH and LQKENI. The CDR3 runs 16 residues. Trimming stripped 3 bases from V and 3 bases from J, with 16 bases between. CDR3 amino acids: CASSPSELRGTDTQYF. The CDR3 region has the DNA TGTGCCAGCTCACCGTCGGAGCTAAGGGGAACAGATACGCAGTATTTT.

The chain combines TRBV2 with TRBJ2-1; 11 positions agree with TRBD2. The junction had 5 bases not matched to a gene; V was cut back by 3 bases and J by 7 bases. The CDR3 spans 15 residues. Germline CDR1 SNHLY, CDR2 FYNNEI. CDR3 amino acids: CASSDLAGGPNEQFF. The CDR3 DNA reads TGTGCCAGCAGTGATTTAGCGGGAGGGCCTAATGAGCAGTTCTTC.

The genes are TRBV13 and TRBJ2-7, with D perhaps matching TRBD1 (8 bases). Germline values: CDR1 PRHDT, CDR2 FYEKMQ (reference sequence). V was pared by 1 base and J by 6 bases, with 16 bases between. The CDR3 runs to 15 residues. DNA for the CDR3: TGTGCCAGCAGCTTAGTACAGGGGGGGTGGGGCGAGCAGTACTTC. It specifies CASSLVQGGWGEQYF.

Here the CDR3 reads CASSLVQGLPRDTQYF. The CDR3, as DNA: TGCGCCAGCAGCTTGGTCCAGGGACTTCCACGGGATACGCAGTATTTT. The chain links TRBV5-1 to TRBJ2-3, with D possibly matching TRBD2 (6 bases). Per the germline V gene, CDR1 is SGHRS and CDR2 is YFSETQ. The V and J ends lost 0 bases and 6 bases respectively, with 17 bases between them. The CDR3 loop spans 16 amino acids.

The CDR3 nucleotides read TGTGCCTGGAGAGTCCCGGGAAGGAACGGAAACACCATATATTTT. As protein: CAWRVPGRNGNTIYF. V gene TRBV30 combines with J gene TRBJ1-3; D remains unclear. Trimming took 3 bases from V and 4 from J, leaving 16 bases between them. The CDR3 extends over 15 amino acids. Germline loops: CDR1 GTSNPN, CDR2 SVGIG (reference sequence).

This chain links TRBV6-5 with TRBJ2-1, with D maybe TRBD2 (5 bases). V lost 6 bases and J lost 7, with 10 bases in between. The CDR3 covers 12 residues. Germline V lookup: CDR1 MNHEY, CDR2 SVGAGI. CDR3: CASSADSNEQFF. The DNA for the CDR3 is TGTGCCAGCAGCGCGGACTCTAATGAGCAGTTCTTC.

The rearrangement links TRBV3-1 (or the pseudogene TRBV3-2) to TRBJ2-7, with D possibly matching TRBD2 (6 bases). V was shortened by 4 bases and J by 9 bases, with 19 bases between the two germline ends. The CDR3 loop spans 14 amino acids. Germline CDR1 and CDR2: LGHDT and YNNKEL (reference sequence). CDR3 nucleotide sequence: TGTGCCAGCAGCCCCCGGGACTTATCCGCTGCGCAGTACTTC. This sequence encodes CASSPRDLSAAQYF.

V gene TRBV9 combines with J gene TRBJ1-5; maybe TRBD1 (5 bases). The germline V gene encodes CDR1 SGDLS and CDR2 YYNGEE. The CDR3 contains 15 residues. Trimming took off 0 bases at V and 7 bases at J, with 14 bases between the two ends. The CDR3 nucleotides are TGTGCCAGCAGCGTAGACGGGGGTAAAGGACAGCCCCAGCATTTT. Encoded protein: CASSVDGGKGQPQHF.

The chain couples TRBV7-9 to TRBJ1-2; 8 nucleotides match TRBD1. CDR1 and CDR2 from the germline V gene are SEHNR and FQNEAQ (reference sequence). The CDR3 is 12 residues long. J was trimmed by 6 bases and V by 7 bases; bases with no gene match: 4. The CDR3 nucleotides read TGTGCCAGCAAGGACAGGGACCATGGCTACACCTTC. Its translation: CASKDRDHGYTF.

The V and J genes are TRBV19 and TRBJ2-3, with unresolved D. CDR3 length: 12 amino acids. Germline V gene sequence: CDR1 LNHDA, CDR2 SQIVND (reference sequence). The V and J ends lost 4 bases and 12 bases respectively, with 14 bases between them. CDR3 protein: CASSTRGPQQYF. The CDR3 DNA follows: TGTGCCAGTAGTACCCGCGGCCCCCAACAGTATTTT.

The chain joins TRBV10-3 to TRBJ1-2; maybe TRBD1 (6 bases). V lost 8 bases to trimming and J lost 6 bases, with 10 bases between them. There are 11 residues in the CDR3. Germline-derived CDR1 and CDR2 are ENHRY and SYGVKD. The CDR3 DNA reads TGTGCCATCTCTCAGGGGCATGGCTACACCTTC. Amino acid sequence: CAISQGHGYTF.

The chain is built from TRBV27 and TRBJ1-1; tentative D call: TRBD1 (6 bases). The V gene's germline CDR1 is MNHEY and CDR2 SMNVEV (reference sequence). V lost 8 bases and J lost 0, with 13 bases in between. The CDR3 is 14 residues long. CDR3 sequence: CASRPGQLNTEAFF. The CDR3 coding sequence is TGTGCCAGCCGCCCTGGACAGTTGAACACTGAAGCTTTCTTT.

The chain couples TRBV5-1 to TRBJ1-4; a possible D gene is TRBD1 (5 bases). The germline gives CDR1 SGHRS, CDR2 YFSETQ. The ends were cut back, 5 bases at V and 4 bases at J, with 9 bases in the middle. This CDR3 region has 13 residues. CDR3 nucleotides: TGCGCCAGCAGATGGCAGGGTAATGAAAAACTGTTTTTT. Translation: CASRWQGNEKLFF.

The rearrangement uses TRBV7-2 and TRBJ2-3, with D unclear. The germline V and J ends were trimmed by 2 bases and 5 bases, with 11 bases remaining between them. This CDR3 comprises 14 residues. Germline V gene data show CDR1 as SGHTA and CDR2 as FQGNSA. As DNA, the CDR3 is TGTGCCAGCAGCTTACGAGCGAGCGAAGATACGCAGTATTTT. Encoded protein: CASSLRASEDTQYF. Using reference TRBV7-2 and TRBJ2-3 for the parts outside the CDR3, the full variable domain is GAGVSQSPSNKVTEKGKDVELRCDPISGHTALYWYRQSLGQGLEFLIYFQGNSAPDKSGLPSDRFSAERTGGSVSTLTIQRTQQEDSAVYLCASSLRASEDTQYFGPGTRLTVL.

The CDR3 spells CASSQEMGPDTQYF. The CDR3 nucleotides read TGCGCCAGCAGCCAAGAGATGGGGCCAGATACGCAGTATTTT. This chain links TRBV4-3 with TRBJ2-3, with D maybe TRBD1 (5 bases). The V gene's germline CDR1 is LGHNA and CDR2 YSLEER. The CDR3 covers 14 residues. Trimming left V 0 bases short and J 4 bases short, with 8 bases between.

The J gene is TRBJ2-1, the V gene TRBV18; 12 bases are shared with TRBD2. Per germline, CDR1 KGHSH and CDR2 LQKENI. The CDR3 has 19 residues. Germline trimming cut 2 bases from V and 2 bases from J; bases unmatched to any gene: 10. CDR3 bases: TGTGCCAGCTCACCATTAGGCGGACTAGCGGGAAGACCCTACAATGAGCAGTTCTTC. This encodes CASSPLGGLAGRPYNEQFF.

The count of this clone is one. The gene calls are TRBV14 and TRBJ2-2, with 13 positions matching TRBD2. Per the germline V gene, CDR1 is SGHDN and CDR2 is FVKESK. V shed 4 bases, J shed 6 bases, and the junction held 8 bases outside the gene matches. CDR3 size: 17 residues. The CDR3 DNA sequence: TGTGCCAGCAGCCTTACCGTAGGACTAGCGGGAGCCGGGGAGCTGTTTTTT. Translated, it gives CASSLTVGLAGAGELFF.

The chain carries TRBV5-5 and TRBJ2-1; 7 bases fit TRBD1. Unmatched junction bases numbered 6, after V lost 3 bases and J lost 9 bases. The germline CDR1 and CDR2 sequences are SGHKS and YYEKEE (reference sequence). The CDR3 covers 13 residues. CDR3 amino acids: CASSSDRVSEQFF. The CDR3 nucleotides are TGTGCCAGCAGCTCTGACAGGGTGAGTGAGCAGTTCTTC.

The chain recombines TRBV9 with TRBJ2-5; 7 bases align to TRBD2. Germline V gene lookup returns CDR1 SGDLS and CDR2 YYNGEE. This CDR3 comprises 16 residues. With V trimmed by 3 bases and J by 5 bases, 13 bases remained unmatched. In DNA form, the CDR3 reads TGTGCCAGCAGCGAGGGGAGGGTAGCGGCCTGGGAGACCCAGTACTTC. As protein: CASSEGRVAAWETQYF.

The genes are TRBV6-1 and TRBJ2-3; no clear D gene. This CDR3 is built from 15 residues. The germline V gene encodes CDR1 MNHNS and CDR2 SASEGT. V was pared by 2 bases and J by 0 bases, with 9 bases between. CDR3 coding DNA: TGTGCCAGCAGTGAAATCGCGTTTAGCACAGATACGCAGTATTTT. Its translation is CASSEIAFSTDTQYF.

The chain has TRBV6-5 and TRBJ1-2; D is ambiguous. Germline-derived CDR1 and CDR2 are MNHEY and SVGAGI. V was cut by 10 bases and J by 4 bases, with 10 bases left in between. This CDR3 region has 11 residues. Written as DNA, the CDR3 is TGTGCCACGGTGCGGGGCTATGGCTACACCTTC. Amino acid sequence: CATVRGYGYTF.

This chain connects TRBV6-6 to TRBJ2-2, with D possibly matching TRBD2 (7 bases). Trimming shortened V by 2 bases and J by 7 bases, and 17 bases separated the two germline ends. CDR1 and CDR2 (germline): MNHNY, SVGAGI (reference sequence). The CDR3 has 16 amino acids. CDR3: CASSYRGRGAVGELFF. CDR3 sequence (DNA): TGTGCCAGCAGTTACCGGGGCCGGGGGGCGGTCGGGGAGCTGTTTTTT.

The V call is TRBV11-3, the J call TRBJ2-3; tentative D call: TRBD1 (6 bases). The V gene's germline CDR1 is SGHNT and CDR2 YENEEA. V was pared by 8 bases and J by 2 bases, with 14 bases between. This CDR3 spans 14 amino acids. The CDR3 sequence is CASCRGRDTDTQYF. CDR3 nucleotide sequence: TGTGCCAGCTGCAGGGGTCGGGACACAGATACGCAGTATTTT. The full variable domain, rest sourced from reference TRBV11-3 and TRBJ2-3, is EAGVVQSPRYKIIEKKQPVAFWCNPISGHNTLYWYLQNLGQGPELLIRYENEEAVDDSQLPKDRFSAERLKGVDSTLKIQPAELGDSAVYLCASCRGRDTDTQYFGPGTRLTVL.

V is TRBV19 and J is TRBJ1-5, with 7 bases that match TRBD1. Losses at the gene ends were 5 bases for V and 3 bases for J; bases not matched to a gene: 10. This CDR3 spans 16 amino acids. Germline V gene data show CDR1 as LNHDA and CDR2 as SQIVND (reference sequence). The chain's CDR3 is CASSDRQGGPNQPQHF. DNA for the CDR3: TGTGCCAGTAGTGATCGACAGGGAGGCCCCAATCAGCCCCAGCATTTT. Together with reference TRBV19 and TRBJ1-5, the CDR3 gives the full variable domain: DGGITQSPKYLFRKEGQNVTLSCEQNLNHDAMYWYRQDPGQGLRLIYYSQIVNDFQKGDIAEGYSVSREKKESFPLTVTSAQKNPTAFYLCASSDRQGGPNQPQHFGDGTRLSIL.

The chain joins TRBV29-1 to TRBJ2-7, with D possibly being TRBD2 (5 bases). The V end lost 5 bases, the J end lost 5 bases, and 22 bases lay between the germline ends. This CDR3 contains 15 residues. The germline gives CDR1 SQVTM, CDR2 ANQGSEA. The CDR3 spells CSVQTLAEVRNEQYF. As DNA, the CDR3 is TGCAGCGTTCAGACCCTAGCAGAAGTAAGGAACGAGCAGTACTTC.

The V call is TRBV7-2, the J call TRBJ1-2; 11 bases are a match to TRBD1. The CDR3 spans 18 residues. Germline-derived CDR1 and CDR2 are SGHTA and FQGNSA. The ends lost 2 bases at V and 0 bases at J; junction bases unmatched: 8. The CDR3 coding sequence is TGTGCCAGCAGCTTAAAGGGGGACAGGGGGGCAGCTAACTATGGCTACACCTTC. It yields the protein CASSLKGDRGAANYGYTF.

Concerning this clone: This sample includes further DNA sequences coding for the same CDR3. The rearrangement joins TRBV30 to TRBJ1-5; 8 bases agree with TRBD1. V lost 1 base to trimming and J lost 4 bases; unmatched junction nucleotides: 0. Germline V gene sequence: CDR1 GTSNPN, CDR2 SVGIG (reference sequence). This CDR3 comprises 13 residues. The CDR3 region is CAWSGTGNQPQHF. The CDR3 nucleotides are TGTGCCTGGAGTGGGACAGGGAATCAGCCCCAGCATTTT.